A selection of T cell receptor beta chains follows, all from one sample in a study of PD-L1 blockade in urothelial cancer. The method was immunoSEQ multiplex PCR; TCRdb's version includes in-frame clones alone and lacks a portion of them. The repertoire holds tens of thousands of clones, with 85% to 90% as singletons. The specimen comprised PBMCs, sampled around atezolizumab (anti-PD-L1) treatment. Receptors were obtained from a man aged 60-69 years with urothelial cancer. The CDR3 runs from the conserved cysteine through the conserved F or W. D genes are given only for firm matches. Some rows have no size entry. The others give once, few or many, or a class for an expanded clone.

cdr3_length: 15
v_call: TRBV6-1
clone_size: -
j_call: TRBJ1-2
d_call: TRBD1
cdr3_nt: TGTGCCAGCAGTGATACGACAGGGTGGGACTATGGCTACACCTTC
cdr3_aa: CASSDTTGWDYGYTF

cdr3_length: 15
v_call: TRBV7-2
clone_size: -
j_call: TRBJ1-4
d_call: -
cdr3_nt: TGTGCCAGCAGCTTAGATTCGGGTCCCAATGAAAAACTGTTTTTT
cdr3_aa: CASSLDSGPNEKLFF

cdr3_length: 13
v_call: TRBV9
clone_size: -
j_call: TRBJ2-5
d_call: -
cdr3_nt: TGTGCCAGCAGCGTGGACTTACAAGAGACCCAGTACTTC
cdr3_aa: CASSVDLQETQYF

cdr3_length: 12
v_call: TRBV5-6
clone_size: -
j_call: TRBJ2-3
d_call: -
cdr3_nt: TGTGCCAGCAGCCTTCCCACAGATACGCAGTATTTT
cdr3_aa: CASSLPTDTQYF

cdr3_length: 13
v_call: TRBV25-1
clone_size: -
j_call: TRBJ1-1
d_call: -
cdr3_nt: TGTGCCAGCAGTGAATCGGTCATCACTGAAGCTTTCTTT
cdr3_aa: CASSESVITEAFF

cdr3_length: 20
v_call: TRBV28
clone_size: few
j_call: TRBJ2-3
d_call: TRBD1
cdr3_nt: TGTGCCAGCAGTAAATTTAGGGGGGTTGGGACAGGGACCTTCACAGATACGCAGTATTTT
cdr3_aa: CASSKFRGVGTGTFTDTQYF

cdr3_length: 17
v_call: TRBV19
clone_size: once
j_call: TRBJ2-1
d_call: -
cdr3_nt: TGTGCCAGTAGTATCCTTCTATGGGGGACACCTTACAATGAGCAGTTCTTC
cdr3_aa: CASSILLWGTPYNEQFF

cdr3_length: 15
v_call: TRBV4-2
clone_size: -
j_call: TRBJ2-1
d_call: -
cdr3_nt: TGTGCCAGCAGCCCATACGGGAGCTCCTACAATGAGCAGTTCTTC
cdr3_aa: CASSPYGSSYNEQFF

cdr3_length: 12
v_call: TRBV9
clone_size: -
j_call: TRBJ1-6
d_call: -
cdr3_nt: TGTGCCAGCAGTCAGTATAATTCACCCCTCCACTTT
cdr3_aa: CASSQYNSPLHF

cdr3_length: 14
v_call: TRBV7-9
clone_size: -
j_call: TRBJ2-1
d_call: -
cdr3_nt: TGTGCCAGCAGCTTCTCCGGGAATTACAATGAGCAGTTCTTC
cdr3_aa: CASSFSGNYNEQFF

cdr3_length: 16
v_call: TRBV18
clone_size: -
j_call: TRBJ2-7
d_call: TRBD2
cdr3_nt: TGTGCCAGCTCACCGCCCCTAGCGGCCGCAACTATCGAGCAGTACTTC
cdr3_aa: CASSPPLAAATIEQYF

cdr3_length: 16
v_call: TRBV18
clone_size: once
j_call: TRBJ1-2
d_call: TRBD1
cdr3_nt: TGTGCCAGCTCTCCCGGGACAGGGGGCTTGGGCTATGGCTACACCTTC
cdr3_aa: CASSPGTGGLGYGYTF

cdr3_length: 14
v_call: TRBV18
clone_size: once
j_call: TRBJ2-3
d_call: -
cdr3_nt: TGTGCCAGCTCACGGTCGGACTTCACAGATACGCAGTATTTT
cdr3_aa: CASSRSDFTDTQYF

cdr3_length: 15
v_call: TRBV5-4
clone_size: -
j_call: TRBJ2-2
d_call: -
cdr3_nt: TGTGCCAGCAGCTTGGACGGGTCGAACACCGGGGAGCTGTTTTTT
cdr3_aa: CASSLDGSNTGELFF

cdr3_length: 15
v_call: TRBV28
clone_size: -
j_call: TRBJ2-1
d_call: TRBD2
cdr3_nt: TGTGCCAGCAGTTTGACGCTAGCGGCTACTTATGAGCAGTTCTTC
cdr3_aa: CASSLTLAATYEQFF

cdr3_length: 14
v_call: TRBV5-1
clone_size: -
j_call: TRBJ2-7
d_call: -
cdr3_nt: TGCGCCAGCAGCATTGACCCAGGGCCCTACGAGCAGTACTTC
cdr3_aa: CASSIDPGPYEQYF

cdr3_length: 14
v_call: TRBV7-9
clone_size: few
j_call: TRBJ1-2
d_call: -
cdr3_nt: TGTGCCAGCAGCCCGTGGACAGCTAACTATGGCTACACCTTC
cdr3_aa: CASSPWTANYGYTF

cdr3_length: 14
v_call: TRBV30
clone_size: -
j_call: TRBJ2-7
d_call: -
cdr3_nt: TGTGCCTGGATCGGTGCGGGGGCCCTCTACGAGCAGTACTTC
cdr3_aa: CAWIGAGALYEQYF

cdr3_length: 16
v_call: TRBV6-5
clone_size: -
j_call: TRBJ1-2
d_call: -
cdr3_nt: TGTGCCAGCAGTTACTCGATGGTGACAGCGAACTATGGCTACACCTTC
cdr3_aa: CASSYSMVTANYGYTF

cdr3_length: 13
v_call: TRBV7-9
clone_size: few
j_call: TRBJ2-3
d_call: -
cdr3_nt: TGTGCCAGCATGGGGGGGCGGGCAGATACGCAGTATTTT
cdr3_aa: CASMGGRADTQYF

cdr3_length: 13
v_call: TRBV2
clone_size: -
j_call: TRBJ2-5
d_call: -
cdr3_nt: TGTGCCAGCAGTGGGGGACTTCAAGAGACCCAGTACTTC
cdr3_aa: CASSGGLQETQYF

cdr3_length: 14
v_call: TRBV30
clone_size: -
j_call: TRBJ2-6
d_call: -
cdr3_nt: TGTGCCCAACCAACAGGGTTAGTTGATAACGTCCTGACTTTC
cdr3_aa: CAQPTGLVDNVLTF

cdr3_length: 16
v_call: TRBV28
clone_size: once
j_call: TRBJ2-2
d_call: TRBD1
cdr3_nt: TGTGCCAGCAGTAGCTATGGGACAGGGGGCGGCGGGGAGCTGTTTTTT
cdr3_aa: CASSSYGTGGGGELFF